These T cell receptor beta chains were read from a single sample in a study of CD8 T cells in ankylosing spondylitis. One entry per CDR3 protein results from TCRdb running MiXCR on the 5' RACE reads. The table lists roughly 140,000 distinct CDR3 sequences, 44% of them singletons. Sequenced sample: synovial fluid, either unsorted or a sorted T cell fraction (not recorded which). The receptors originated from a male donor with ankylosing spondylitis. The CDR3 runs from the conserved cysteine through the conserved F or W. D genes are given only for firm matches. The size entry is marked missing in some rows and otherwise reads once, few, many or a size class.

clone size: NA; J gene: TRBJ2-3; D gene: TRBD2; V gene: TRBV4-2; CDR3 protein: CASSQVGGLVSTDTQYF; CDR3 DNA: TGTGCCAGCAGCCAAGTCGGGGGACTAGTAAGCACAGATACGCAGTATTTT
clone size: NA; J gene: TRBJ2-3; D gene: TRBD2; V gene: TRBV7-2; CDR3 protein: CASSSGTSGGASDTQYF; CDR3 DNA: TGTGCCAGCAGCAGCGGGACTAGCGGGGGGGCCTCAGATACGCAGTATTTT
clone size: NA; J gene: TRBJ1-1; D gene: NA; V gene: TRBV18; CDR3 protein: CASSPKTRQLSEAFF; CDR3 DNA: TGTGCCAGCTCCCCAAAAACGAGACAGTTGTCTGAAGCTTTCTTT
clone size: NA; J gene: TRBJ2-4; D gene: TRBD1; V gene: TRBV28; CDR3 protein: CASSLWGQFLAKNIQYF; CDR3 DNA: TGTGCCAGCAGTTTATGGGGACAGTTCCTAGCCAAAAACATTCAGTACTTC
clone size: many; J gene: TRBJ2-2; D gene: NA; V gene: TRBV6-5; CDR3 protein: CASSPIWDGELFF; CDR3 DNA: TGTGCCAGCAGCCCCATATGGGACGGGGAGCTGTTTTTT
clone size: NA; J gene: TRBJ2-3; D gene: NA; V gene: TRBV4-2; CDR3 protein: CASSQDIPFPTDTQYF; CDR3 DNA: TGTGCCAGCAGCCAAGATATCCCCTTCCCCACAGATACGCAGTATTTT
clone size: NA; J gene: TRBJ1-2; D gene: NA; V gene: TRBV4-1; CDR3 protein: CASSPRRGNRYGYTF; CDR3 DNA: TGCGCCAGCAGCCCTCGTAGGGGAAACCGCTATGGCTACACCTTC
clone size: NA; J gene: TRBJ2-1; D gene: NA; V gene: TRBV24-1; CDR3 protein: CATSDFSSDHYNEQFF; CDR3 DNA: TGTGCCACCAGTGATTTTTCCAGCGACCACTACAATGAGCAGTTCTTC
clone size: many; J gene: TRBJ2-7; D gene: NA; V gene: TRBV24-1; CDR3 protein: CATSGTGSYEQYF; CDR3 DNA: TGTGCCACTTCAGGGACGGGTTCCTACGAGCAGTACTTC
clone size: NA; J gene: TRBJ2-1; D gene: TRBD2; V gene: TRBV20-1; CDR3 protein: CSAINPGLAGSAQFF; CDR3 DNA: TGCAGTGCGATAAACCCGGGACTAGCGGGGTCTGCTCAGTTCTTC
clone size: many; J gene: TRBJ2-7; D gene: NA; V gene: TRBV7-2; CDR3 protein: CASSIAGRGDEQYF; CDR3 DNA: TGTGCCAGCAGCATCGCTGGCAGGGGGGACGAGCAGTACTTC
clone size: few; J gene: TRBJ2-7; D gene: NA; V gene: TRBV5-1; CDR3 protein: CASSPSGTTYEQYF; CDR3 DNA: TGCGCCAGCAGCCCCAGCGGTACCACCTACGAGCAGTACTTC
clone size: NA; J gene: TRBJ1-2; D gene: NA; V gene: TRBV7-9; CDR3 protein: CASSLAWQGYGYTF; CDR3 DNA: TGTGCCAGCAGCTTAGCTTGGCAGGGTTATGGCTACACCTTC
clone size: NA; J gene: TRBJ1-2; D gene: NA; V gene: TRBV20-1; CDR3 protein: CSAIDPFVGPRGYGYTF; CDR3 DNA: TGCAGTGCCATTGACCCCTTTGTCGGCCCCCGGGGGTATGGCTACACCTTC
clone size: NA; J gene: TRBJ2-6; D gene: NA; V gene: TRBV7-9; CDR3 protein: CASRDMGANVLTF; CDR3 DNA: TGTGCCAGCAGGGATATGGGGGCCAACGTCCTGACTTTC
clone size: NA; J gene: TRBJ2-5; D gene: TRBD2; V gene: TRBV6-5; CDR3 protein: CAISSTSGSSETQYF; CDR3 DNA: TGTGCCATCAGTTCGACTAGCGGGAGTTCGGAGACCCAGTACTTC
clone size: NA; J gene: TRBJ1-2; D gene: TRBD1; V gene: TRBV30; CDR3 protein: CAWSDLTGTGKNYGYTF; CDR3 DNA: TGTGCCTGGAGTGACCTGACCGGGACAGGGAAAAACTATGGCTACACCTTC
clone size: NA; J gene: TRBJ2-3; D gene: NA; V gene: TRBV28; CDR3 protein: CASSSETATDTQYF; CDR3 DNA: TGTGCCAGCAGTTCGGAGACAGCCACAGATACGCAGTATTTT
clone size: NA; J gene: TRBJ1-2; D gene: NA; V gene: TRBV4-2; CDR3 protein: CAGRTDYGYTF; CDR3 DNA: TGTGCCGGGCGGACCGACTATGGCTACACCTTC
clone size: NA; J gene: TRBJ2-7; D gene: NA; V gene: TRBV20-1; CDR3 protein: CSASPAREEQYF; CDR3 DNA: TGCAGTGCTAGTCCGGCCCGCGAAGAGCAGTACTTC
clone size: few; J gene: TRBJ1-5; D gene: NA; V gene: TRBV2; CDR3 protein: CASSESLIEGVQPQHF; CDR3 DNA: TGTGCCAGCAGTGAGAGTTTAATTGAGGGGGTTCAGCCCCAGCATTTT
clone size: NA; J gene: TRBJ1-1; D gene: NA; V gene: TRBV11-2; CDR3 protein: CASSSWGVTGTEAFF; CDR3 DNA: TGTGCCAGCAGCTCCTGGGGGGTCACGGGGACTGAAGCTTTCTTT
clone size: NA; J gene: TRBJ1-1; D gene: NA; V gene: TRBV11-2; CDR3 protein: CASSFPSRGDDTEAFF; CDR3 DNA: TGTGCCAGCAGCTTCCCCAGCCGGGGCGATGACACTGAAGCTTTCTTT
clone size: NA; J gene: TRBJ2-1; D gene: NA; V gene: TRBV11-2; CDR3 protein: CASSLGQLGGVLSYNEQFF; CDR3 DNA: TGTGCCAGCAGCTTAGGTCAATTGGGCGGGGTACTATCCTACAATGAGCAGTTCTTC
clone size: few; J gene: TRBJ2-5; D gene: TRBD1; V gene: TRBV4-3; CDR3 protein: CASSQAPPGQGETQYF; CDR3 DNA: TGCGCCAGCAGCCAAGCACCGCCCGGACAGGGGGAGACCCAGTACTTC
clone size: few; J gene: TRBJ1-2; D gene: TRBD1; V gene: TRBV11-2; CDR3 protein: CASSARQGRLFFFYGYTF; CDR3 DNA: TGTGCCAGCAGCGCCCGACAGGGGCGCCTCTTTTTTTTCTATGGCTACACCTTC
clone size: many; J gene: TRBJ2-1; D gene: NA; V gene: TRBV4-3; CDR3 protein: CASSPGRLVELYNEQFF; CDR3 DNA: TGCGCCAGCAGCCCCGGCCGACTAGTCGAGTTGTACAATGAGCAGTTCTTC
clone size: NA; J gene: TRBJ2-7; D gene: NA; V gene: TRBV20-1; CDR3 protein: CSARSWGILHYEQYF; CDR3 DNA: TGCAGTGCTAGGTCGTGGGGGATACTACACTACGAGCAGTACTTC
clone size: few; J gene: TRBJ2-1; D gene: TRBD2; V gene: TRBV7-6; CDR3 protein: CASSSLAGGHNEQFF; CDR3 DNA: TGTGCCAGCAGCTCTCTAGCGGGGGGTCACAATGAGCAGTTCTTC
clone size: NA; J gene: TRBJ2-3; D gene: NA; V gene: TRBV29-1; CDR3 protein: CSVESGWTDTDTQYF; CDR3 DNA: TGCAGCGTTGAGTCCGGTTGGACAGACACAGATACGCAGTATTTT
clone size: once; J gene: TRBJ2-4; D gene: NA; V gene: TRBV3-1; CDR3 protein: CASSQGGFEWWWAQGKNIQYF; CDR3 DNA: TGTGCCAGCAGCCAAGGCGGTTTTGAATGGTGGTGGGCCCAGGGCAAAAACATTCAGTACTTC
clone size: few; J gene: TRBJ2-7; D gene: NA; V gene: TRBV9; CDR3 protein: CASSTGLHYEQYF; CDR3 DNA: TGTGCCAGCAGCACGGGCCTCCACTACGAGCAGTACTTC
clone size: NA; J gene: TRBJ2-7; D gene: TRBD1; V gene: TRBV28; CDR3 protein: CASSHNYRDRVNMVRYEQYF; CDR3 DNA: TGTGCCAGCAGCCACAACTACCGGGACAGGGTCAATATGGTGAGGTACGAGCAGTACTTC
clone size: NA; J gene: TRBJ2-5; D gene: NA; V gene: TRBV2; CDR3 protein: CATRQYQETQYF; CDR3 DNA: TGTGCCACCCGACAGTACCAAGAGACCCAGTACTTC
clone size: few; J gene: TRBJ2-1; D gene: TRBD2; V gene: TRBV5-1; CDR3 protein: CASSSVAGGPYNEQFF; CDR3 DNA: TGCGCCAGCAGCTCTGTGGCGGGGGGGCCCTACAATGAGCAGTTCTTC
clone size: NA; J gene: TRBJ1-2; D gene: TRBD1; V gene: TRBV11-3; CDR3 protein: CASSMNRGKGSWDGYTF; CDR3 DNA: TGTGCCAGCAGCATGAACAGGGGGAAGGGTTCTTGGGATGGCTACACCTTC
clone size: NA; J gene: TRBJ2-7; D gene: NA; V gene: TRBV21-1; CDR3 protein: CASSKHSPRGGGILGYEQYF; CDR3 DNA: TGTGCCAGCAGCAAGCATTCCCCCCGGGGAGGCGGAATTCTGGGCTACGAGCAGTACTTC
clone size: NA; J gene: TRBJ1-6; D gene: TRBD1; V gene: TRBV7-8; CDR3 protein: CATRGPNSPLHF; CDR3 DNA: TGTGCCACTAGGGGGCCTAATTCACCCCTCCACTTT
clone size: NA; J gene: TRBJ2-1; D gene: NA; V gene: TRBV12-3/TRBV12-4; CDR3 protein: CASTLGPYNEQFF; CDR3 DNA: TGTGCCAGCACATTGGGTCCCTACAATGAGCAGTTCTTC
clone size: NA; J gene: TRBJ2-3; D gene: NA; V gene: TRBV4-1; CDR3 protein: CASSQGTVSADTQYF; CDR3 DNA: TGCGCCAGCAGCCAAGGTACAGTCTCCGCAGATACGCAGTATTTT
clone size: once; J gene: TRBJ2-7; D gene: NA; V gene: TRBV5-1; CDR3 protein: CASSLGQLTYEQYF; CDR3 DNA: TGCGCCAGCAGCTTGGGACAGTTAACGTACGAGCAGTACTTC
clone size: NA; J gene: TRBJ1-1; D gene: NA; V gene: TRBV3-1; CDR3 protein: CASSQDMGMNTEAFF; CDR3 DNA: TGTGCCAGCAGCCAAGATATGGGCATGAACACTGAAGCTTTCTTT
clone size: NA; J gene: TRBJ2-7; D gene: TRBD2; V gene: TRBV7-9; CDR3 protein: CASSPTSGRAPRHEQYF; CDR3 DNA: TGTGCCAGCAGCCCAACTAGCGGGAGGGCGCCCCGCCACGAGCAGTACTTC
clone size: once; J gene: TRBJ2-5; D gene: NA; V gene: TRBV5-1; CDR3 protein: CASSLWGDQETQYF; CDR3 DNA: TGCGCCAGCAGCTTGTGGGGGGACCAAGAGACCCAGTACTTC
clone size: few; J gene: TRBJ1-2; D gene: TRBD1; V gene: TRBV15; CDR3 protein: CATSSTGTGRGYTF; CDR3 DNA: TGTGCCACCAGCAGCACAGGGACAGGGAGAGGCTACACCTTC
clone size: many; J gene: TRBJ1-1; D gene: NA; V gene: TRBV27; CDR3 protein: CASSLKEAFF; CDR3 DNA: TGTGCCAGCAGTTTAAAAGAAGCTTTCTTT
clone size: once; J gene: TRBJ1-6; D gene: NA; V gene: TRBV4-1; CDR3 protein: CASSQEGGNRNSPLHF; CDR3 DNA: TGCGCCAGCAGCCAAGAAGGAGGCAATCGGAATTCACCCCTCCACTTT
clone size: NA; J gene: TRBJ2-3; D gene: NA; V gene: TRBV19; CDR3 protein: CASSTTPGLADTQYF; CDR3 DNA: TGTGCCAGTAGTACGACCCCCGGGTTGGCAGATACGCAGTATTTT